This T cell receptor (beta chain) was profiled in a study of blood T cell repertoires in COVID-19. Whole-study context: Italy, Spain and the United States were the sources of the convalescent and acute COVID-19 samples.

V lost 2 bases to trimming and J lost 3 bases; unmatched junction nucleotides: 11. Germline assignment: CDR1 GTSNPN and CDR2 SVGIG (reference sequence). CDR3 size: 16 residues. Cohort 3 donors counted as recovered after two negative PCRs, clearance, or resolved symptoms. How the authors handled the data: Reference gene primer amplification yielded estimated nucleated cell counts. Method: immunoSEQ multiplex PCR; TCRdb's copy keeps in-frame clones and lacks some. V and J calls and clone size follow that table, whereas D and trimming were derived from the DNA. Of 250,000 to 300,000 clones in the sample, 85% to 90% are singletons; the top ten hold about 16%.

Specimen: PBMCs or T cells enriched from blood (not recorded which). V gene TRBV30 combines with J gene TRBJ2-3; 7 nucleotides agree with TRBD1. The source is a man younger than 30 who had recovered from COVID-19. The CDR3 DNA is TGTGCCTGGAGTATGGTGCAGGGGGTGTGGACAGATACGCAGTATTTT. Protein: CAWSMVQGVWTDTQYF. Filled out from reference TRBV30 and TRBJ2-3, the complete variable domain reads SQTIHQWPATLVQPVGSPLSLECTVEGTSNPNLYWYRQAAGRGLQLLFYSVGIGQISSEVPQNLSASRPQDRQFILSSKKLLLSDSGFYLCAWSMVQGVWTDTQYFGPGTRLTVL.